Detailed here is one TCR beta chain. Its antigen is currently unknown. Germline values: CDR1 SGHRS, CDR2 YFSETQ. With 2 bases removed from V and 4 bases from J, the gap between germline ends came to 9 bases. CDR3 length: 13 residues. This entry is derived from a study of identical twins. Overall study results and limits: Fewer insertions characterized abundant cord blood beta clonotypes, whereas memory repertoires showed none. Compared with unrelated sharing, twin-shared out-of-frame alpha sequences had more low-probability sequences. Beta out-of-frame sequences displayed a weaker excess of sharing between twins.

Template switching created a universal primer site, and the cDNA included unique molecular identifiers. TCRdb recomputed calls from the 5' RACE reads with MiXCR, one row per CDR3 protein. Of 550,000 to 800,000 distinct CDR3 sequences listed, about 7.1% are singletons. The sample was also linked to a second study, of yellow fever vaccine responses in identical twins.

The sequence was obtained from a woman in her late teens or twenties in good health. The rearrangement uses TRBV5-1 and TRBJ1-1; D remains unclear. Material for sequencing was PBMCs. The CDR3 loop is CASSLFDSTEAFF. The CDR3 nucleotides are TGCGCCAGCAGCTTATTCGATAGCACTGAAGCTTTCTTT.